The sequence of this T cell receptor (beta chain) was determined in a study of patients and donors after allogeneic stem cell transplantation. This clonotype came up a few times. In germline, CDR1 is SGHTA, CDR2 FQGNSA. The CDR3 runs 15 residues. Trimming pared 1 base from V and 4 bases from J, leaving 10 bases between. In TCRdb, the RT-PCR reads were re-called with MiXCR into one record per CDR3 protein. The repertoire consists of over 400,000 distinct CDR3 sequences, with roughly 17% occurring once and the leading ten covering just over 7%. Material for sequencing was blood, either unsorted or a sorted T cell fraction (not recorded which). The clonotype originates from a human donor who was either an allogeneic HSCT recipient or a stem cell or donor lymphocyte infusion donor (not recorded which). It is not recorded whose cells these are; they may come from a transplant donor. The chain employs TRBV7-2 and TRBJ2-2, with D tentatively TRBD2 (6 bases). CDR3 sequence: CASSLVRTITGELFF. CDR3 sequence (DNA): TGTGCCAGCAGCTTAGTTAGGACTATCACCGGGGAGCTGTTTTTT.